Each of the 7 T cell receptor beta chains below was sequenced from the same sample in a study of OX40 agonist ivuxolimab in advanced cancers. The method was immunoSEQ multiplex PCR; TCRdb's version includes in-frame clones alone and lacks a portion of them. Of tens of thousands of clones in the sample, around 77% were seen once. The sample here was CD4+ or CD8+ T cells sorted from blood, taken in a trial of the OX40 agonist ivuxolimab. The origin of the receptors is an adult with an advanced solid tumor such as melanoma, head and neck, liver or kidney cancer.

The chain links TRBV6-5 to TRBJ1-2, with D perhaps matching TRBD1 (6 bases). This CDR3 is 15 amino acids long. The germline V gene has CDR1 MNHEY and CDR2 SVGAGI. Trimming removed 7 bases at V and 4 bases at J, with 19 bases between. The CDR3 bases are TGTGCCAGCACTCAGGGTCCCGGGGGCGGCTATGGCTACACCTTC. Translated: CASTQGPGGGYGYTF.

This clone was counted a single time. This chain connects TRBV6-5 to TRBJ2-3; no clear D gene. V lost 0 bases and J 4 bases, leaving 14 bases between the germline ends. The CDR3 length is 16 residues. Germline CDR1 and CDR2: MNHEY and SVGAGI. The CDR3, as DNA: TGTGCCAGCAGTTACTCGAGGAATCGCCTGGCAGATACGCAGTATTTT. Protein sequence: CASSYSRNRLADTQYF.

This chain links TRBV10-3 with TRBJ2-7, with a possible D match to TRBD1 (6 bases). Trimming stripped 6 bases from V and 0 bases from J, with 12 bases between. The CDR3 is made up of 14 amino acids. Germline assignment: CDR1 ENHRY and CDR2 SYGVKD. CDR3 sequence: CAISGDILSYEQYF. DNA for the CDR3: TGTGCCATCAGCGGGGACATCCTCTCCTACGAGCAGTACTTC.

This clone was counted a single time. The chain carries TRBV2 and TRBJ1-2, with D maybe TRBD1 (6 bases). Trimming removed 3 bases from V and 4 bases from J, with 12 bases in between. The CDR3 extends over 14 amino acids. The germline gives CDR1 SNHLY, CDR2 FYNNEI. The CDR3 loop is CASSDNRAVYGYTF. The CDR3 DNA reads TGTGCCAGCAGTGACAACAGGGCAGTCTATGGCTACACCTTC.

The chain employs TRBV11-2 and TRBJ2-5; 10 nucleotides align to TRBD2. Germline V gene lookup returns CDR1 SGHAT and CDR2 FQNNGV. The V segment lost 2 bases and the J segment 6 bases; nucleotides outside the gene matches: 6. CDR3 size: 15 residues. CDR3 protein: CASSLSGLADQTQYF. The DNA for the CDR3 is TGTGCCAGCAGCTTATCCGGACTAGCGGATCAGACCCAGTACTTC.

The genes are TRBV4-1 and TRBJ1-1; no definite D call. The CDR3 totals 18 residues. Germline V lookup: CDR1 MGHRA, CDR2 YSYEKL. Between the trimmed V and J ends, which lost 3 bases and 0 bases, there was a span of 20 bases. CDR3 sequence reads: CASSHPVSGRRLNTEAFF. As DNA, the CDR3 is TGCGCCAGCAGCCACCCAGTCTCGGGCAGGCGATTGAACACTGAAGCTTTCTTT.

The chain has TRBV6-5 and TRBJ2-1; TRBD2 matches 11 bases. The CDR3 length is 15 residues. V lost 8 bases, J lost 7 bases, and 10 bases stayed unmatched. Germline loops: CDR1 MNHEY, CDR2 SVGAGI. CDR3 residues: CASGLAGGPGNEQFF. CDR3 nucleotide sequence: TGTGCCAGCGGCTTAGCGGGAGGGCCGGGGAATGAGCAGTTCTTC.